This T cell receptor beta chain was sequenced for a study of shared clonotypes between healthy human individuals. At deep level, the assay was performed. Repertoires were generated with immunoSEQ multiplex PCR, while TCRdb's copy carries only in-frame clones and drops some. The sample holds around 1.4 million clones; just under 99% are singletons and the top ten take about 0.4%. The CDR3 runs to 15 residues. J gave up 1 base and V 2 bases, and 0 bases lay outside the gene matches. CDR1 and CDR2 from the germline V gene are MRHNA and SNTAGT. The sample taken for sequencing was naive CD4+ T cells sorted from blood. The subset here: CD45RA+ positively selected. The source of this sequence is a man aged 25-45 years in good health. This chain joins TRBV6-4 and TRBJ2-3; 10 bases match TRBD2. CDR3 DNA sequence: TGTGCCAGCAGTGACGGGACTAGCGGCACAGATACGCAGTATTTT. Its translation is CASSDGTSGTDTQYF.